This is a list of T cell receptor beta chains from one sample in a study of CD8+CD57+ T cells in acquired aplastic anemia. TCRdb reanalysed the reads using MiXCR and keeps one entry per CDR3 protein. The sample holds 160,000 or so distinct CDR3 sequences, around 48% seen once. Specimen: sorted CD4+, CD8+, or CD8+CD57+ T cells (not recorded which) from PBMCs. The receptors derive from a human donor with aplastic anemia. CDR3s include the opening cysteine and the closing phenylalanine or tryptophan. Fields, in order: V gene, D gene, clone size, J gene, CDR3 protein, CDR3 DNA. The D gene is left open where the match is weak. Size is omitted from some rows. Given values are once, few, many or a class for expanded clones.

v_gene: TRBV5-1
d_gene: TRBD2
abundance: NA
j_gene: TRBJ2-3
CDR3aa: CASSLLLETSQGTDTQYF
CDR3nt: TGCGCCAGCAGCTTGTTACTAGAGACTAGCCAAGGCACAGATACGCAGTATTTT

v_gene: TRBV7-9
d_gene: NA
abundance: NA
j_gene: TRBJ2-1
CDR3aa: CASSLQESEQFF
CDR3nt: TGTGCCAGCAGCTTGCAAGAGAGTGAGCAGTTCTTC

v_gene: TRBV6-1
d_gene: NA
abundance: many
j_gene: TRBJ2-1
CDR3aa: CASSLGQGRYNEQFF
CDR3nt: TGTGCCAGCAGCCTAGGGCAGGGGCGGTACAATGAGCAGTTCTTC

v_gene: TRBV18
d_gene: NA
abundance: many
j_gene: TRBJ1-6
CDR3aa: CASSPDTSSYNSPLHF
CDR3nt: TGTGCCAGCTCACCGGACACGAGCTCCTATAATTCACCCCTCCACTTT

v_gene: TRBV5-6
d_gene: NA
abundance: NA
j_gene: TRBJ2-5
CDR3aa: CASSLGAADLGETQYF
CDR3nt: TGTGCCAGCAGCTTGGGCGCGGCAGATCTAGGAGAGACCCAGTACTTC

v_gene: TRBV11-1
d_gene: TRBD2
abundance: few
j_gene: TRBJ2-3
CDR3aa: CASSWGLAGVVDTQYF
CDR3nt: TGTGCCAGCAGCTGGGGACTAGCGGGAGTCGTAGATACGCAGTATTTT

v_gene: TRBV29-1
d_gene: TRBD1
abundance: NA
j_gene: TRBJ1-5
CDR3aa: CSASGQGVNQPQHF
CDR3nt: TGCAGCGCTTCGGGACAGGGGGTGAATCAGCCCCAGCATTTT

v_gene: TRBV6-1
d_gene: TRBD1
abundance: many
j_gene: TRBJ1-1
CDR3aa: CASRDRATEAFF
CDR3nt: TGTGCCAGCAGGGACAGGGCCACTGAAGCTTTCTTT

v_gene: TRBV20-1
d_gene: TRBD1
abundance: NA
j_gene: TRBJ1-1
CDR3aa: CSARIRGQVTEAFF
CDR3nt: TGCAGTGCTAGAATCAGGGGGCAGGTCACTGAAGCTTTCTTT

v_gene: TRBV9
d_gene: NA
abundance: NA
j_gene: TRBJ2-3
CDR3aa: CASSVGGGGPDTQYF
CDR3nt: TGTGCCAGCAGCGTAGGAGGGGGGGGACCAGATACGCAGTATTTT

v_gene: TRBV29-1
d_gene: TRBD1
abundance: NA
j_gene: TRBJ1-2
CDR3aa: CSVGTGQGYTF
CDR3nt: TGCAGCGTTGGGACAGGGCAGGGCTACACCTTC

v_gene: TRBV29-1
d_gene: NA
abundance: few
j_gene: TRBJ1-2
CDR3aa: CSVAGEWYGYTF
CDR3nt: TGCAGCGTTGCTGGGGAGTGGTATGGCTACACCTTC

v_gene: TRBV12-3/TRBV12-4
d_gene: NA
abundance: many
j_gene: TRBJ2-2
CDR3aa: CASSLGQGITGELFF
CDR3nt: TGTGCCAGCAGTTTGGGTCAGGGAATCACCGGGGAGCTGTTTTTT

v_gene: TRBV6-1
d_gene: TRBD1
abundance: many
j_gene: TRBJ1-2
CDR3aa: CASTGQLNYGYTF
CDR3nt: TGTGCCAGCACGGGACAGCTCAACTATGGCTACACCTTC

v_gene: TRBV7-3
d_gene: NA
abundance: many
j_gene: TRBJ2-3
CDR3aa: CASSLGGATDTQYF
CDR3nt: TGTGCCAGCAGCTTAGGCGGAGCCACAGATACGCAGTATTTT

v_gene: TRBV30
d_gene: TRBD2
abundance: NA
j_gene: TRBJ2-7
CDR3aa: CAWARAGRHEQYF
CDR3nt: TGTGCCTGGGCCCGAGCGGGAAGGCACGAGCAGTACTTC

v_gene: TRBV2
d_gene: NA
abundance: NA
j_gene: TRBJ1-2
CDR3aa: CASSEGNRAGYTF
CDR3nt: TGTGCCAGCAGTGAAGGGAACAGGGCTGGCTACACCTTC

v_gene: TRBV29-1
d_gene: NA
abundance: NA
j_gene: TRBJ2-7
CDR3aa: CSVRRGRAYEQYF
CDR3nt: TGCAGCGTAAGGAGGGGGAGGGCCTACGAGCAGTACTTC

v_gene: TRBV25-1
d_gene: NA
abundance: many
j_gene: TRBJ1-1
CDR3aa: CASRRWGAFF
CDR3nt: TGTGCCAGCCGACGCTGGGGAGCTTTCTTT

v_gene: TRBV4-2
d_gene: TRBD2
abundance: many
j_gene: TRBJ2-3
CDR3aa: CASSQDAGVADTQYF
CDR3nt: TGTGCCAGCAGCCAAGATGCGGGAGTCGCAGATACGCAGTATTTT

v_gene: TRBV29-1
d_gene: NA
abundance: NA
j_gene: TRBJ2-5
CDR3aa: CSVARTAQETQYF
CDR3nt: TGCAGCGTTGCAAGAACAGCTCAAGAGACCCAGTACTTC

v_gene: TRBV15
d_gene: NA
abundance: NA
j_gene: TRBJ1-2
CDR3aa: CGTSRVEGNYGYTF
CDR3nt: TGTGGCACCAGCAGAGTCGAGGGGAACTATGGCTACACCTTC

v_gene: TRBV5-1
d_gene: NA
abundance: NA
j_gene: TRBJ2-1
CDR3aa: CASSLRAEADEQFF
CDR3nt: TGCGCCAGCAGCCTGCGGGCGGAGGCCGATGAGCAGTTCTTC

v_gene: TRBV27
d_gene: NA
abundance: many
j_gene: TRBJ2-7
CDR3aa: CASSPQGYEQYF
CDR3nt: TGTGCCAGCAGTCCCCAGGGCTACGAGCAGTACTTC

v_gene: TRBV29-1
d_gene: TRBD2
abundance: NA
j_gene: TRBJ2-3
CDR3aa: CSVSPGGSTDTQYF
CDR3nt: TGCAGCGTCTCCCCGGGGGGGAGCACAGATACGCAGTATTTT

v_gene: TRBV19
d_gene: NA
abundance: many
j_gene: TRBJ1-5
CDR3aa: CASSISPKQGGGNQPQHF
CDR3nt: TGTGCCAGTAGTATTTCCCCGAAACAGGGAGGCGGCAATCAGCCCCAGCATTTT

v_gene: TRBV20-1
d_gene: NA
abundance: NA
j_gene: TRBJ1-2
CDR3aa: CSADPRGTDYGYTF
CDR3nt: TGCAGTGCTGACCCGAGAGGGACCGACTATGGCTACACCTTC

v_gene: TRBV10-3
d_gene: TRBD1
abundance: NA
j_gene: TRBJ1-6
CDR3aa: CAIRPTGSNSPLHF
CDR3nt: TGTGCCATCAGGCCGACAGGGAGTAATTCACCCCTCCACTTT

v_gene: TRBV14
d_gene: NA
abundance: few
j_gene: TRBJ2-1
CDR3aa: CASSPGWNEQFF
CDR3nt: TGTGCCAGCAGCCCAGGGTGGAATGAGCAGTTCTTC

v_gene: TRBV10-3
d_gene: TRBD1
abundance: NA
j_gene: TRBJ1-4
CDR3aa: CAISDTGTGDEKLFF
CDR3nt: TGTGCCATCAGCGATACCGGGACAGGGGACGAAAAACTGTTTTTT

v_gene: TRBV19
d_gene: NA
abundance: NA
j_gene: TRBJ1-2
CDR3aa: CASSMGAVNGYTF
CDR3nt: TGTGCCAGTAGTATGGGGGCGGTAAATGGCTACACCTTC

v_gene: TRBV12-3/TRBV12-4
d_gene: TRBD1
abundance: NA
j_gene: TRBJ1-5
CDR3aa: CASRRQTGFRHF
CDR3nt: TGTGCCAGCAGAAGACAGACAGGGTTTCGGCATTTT

v_gene: TRBV24-1
d_gene: TRBD1
abundance: NA
j_gene: TRBJ1-2
CDR3aa: CATRDRGQGGYTF
CDR3nt: TGTGCCACCCGGGACAGGGGGCAAGGCGGCTACACCTTC

v_gene: TRBV2
d_gene: TRBD1
abundance: many
j_gene: TRBJ2-5
CDR3aa: CASPADRGQETQYF
CDR3nt: TGTGCCAGCCCCGCGGACAGGGGGCAAGAGACCCAGTACTTC

v_gene: TRBV6-1
d_gene: TRBD1
abundance: NA
j_gene: TRBJ1-2
CDR3aa: CASSILLGDRGYGYTF
CDR3nt: TGTGCCAGCAGTATACTACTAGGGGACAGGGGGTATGGCTACACCTTC